The next 12 T cell receptor beta chains were all read from a single sample in a study of shared clonotypes between healthy human individuals. Clones were sequenced by immunoSEQ multiplex PCR, and TCRdb holds only the in-frame ones, with some missing. The sample includes roughly 2 million clones, approximately 94% of them seen just once. Naive CD8 isolation took CD45RO-negative cells positively selected for CCR7 and excluded terminally differentiated effector memory CD45RA+ cells. The sample consisted of naive CD8+ T cells sorted from blood. Receptors originate from a man between 18 and 35 years old in good health.

The chain has TRBV25-1 and TRBJ1-6; D is unclear. Germline V gene lookup returns CDR1 MGHDK and CDR2 SYGVNS. The CDR3 is 13 residues long. V lost 10 bases and J lost 0, with 7 bases in between. The CDR3 protein is CATSDSYNSPLHF. The CDR3 DNA reads as TGTGCCACCTCGGACTCCTATAATTCACCCCTCCACTTT.

CDR3: CASSTGTLETQYF. In DNA, the CDR3 is TGTGCCAGCAGTACTGGGACGCTAGAGACCCAGTACTTC. V is TRBV27 and J is TRBJ2-5, with D perhaps being TRBD1 or TRBD2 (5 bases each). The CDR3 runs 13 residues. Germline CDR1 and CDR2: MNHEY and SMNVEV (reference sequence). Trimming stripped 5 bases from V and 4 bases from J, with 11 bases between.

The rearrangement links TRBV27 to TRBJ1-5; tentative D call: TRBD1 (6 bases). CDR1 is MNHEY, CDR2 SMNVEV, per germline (reference sequence). V dropped 6 bases and J dropped 5 bases, with 17 bases sitting between them. This CDR3 has 15 amino acids. CDR3 sequence: CASRAEGQLDQPQHF. The CDR3 DNA follows: TGTGCCAGCAGAGCTGAAGGACAGTTAGATCAGCCCCAGCATTTT.

This clone appeared once. The J gene is TRBJ2-7, the V gene TRBV7-9; perhaps TRBD2 as D (6 bases). The CDR3 contains 17 residues. The germline gives CDR1 SEHNR, CDR2 FQNEAQ (reference sequence). The V end was cut by 5 bases, the J end by 5 bases, with 25 bases between. The CDR3 sequence: CASSPSPGQPTGDEQYF. The CDR3 DNA is TGTGCCAGCAGCCCCTCACCGGGGCAACCGACGGGAGACGAGCAGTACTTC.

The chain combines TRBV7-8 with TRBJ2-3; TRBD1 might be the D (7 bases). The germline V and J ends were trimmed by 5 bases and 1 base, with 28 bases remaining between them. Germline-derived CDR1 and CDR2 are SGHVS and FQNEAQ. The CDR3 loop spans 20 amino acids. DNA of the CDR3: TGTGCCAGCAGCCCGCACTTAGGAGGGACAGACAACCCGGGCACAGATACGCAGTATTTT. Protein sequence: CASSPHLGGTDNPGTDTQYF.

The chain combines TRBV5-1 with TRBJ2-7; 12 nucleotides align to TRBD2. The V gene end was trimmed by 2 bases and the J gene end by 5 bases; junction bases not matched to a gene: 8. The CDR3 loop spans 16 amino acids. Germline CDR1 is SGHRS and CDR2 is YFSETQ. The CDR3 reads CASSLGLAGFSHEQYF. CDR3 bases: TGCGCCAGCAGCTTAGGACTAGCGGGATTTTCCCACGAGCAGTACTTC.

The V gene is TRBV5-1, the J gene TRBJ2-3; D uncertain. Deletions cut 2 bases from V and 0 bases from J, with 10 bases between. CDR3 length: 15 amino acids. CDR1 SGHRS and CDR2 YFSETQ come from the germline V gene. CDR3: CASSLGPGSTDTQYF. The CDR3, as DNA: TGCGCCAGCAGCTTAGGACCTGGAAGCACAGATACGCAGTATTTT.

This chain's CDR3 is CASSLGGGGQHF. Written as DNA, the CDR3 is TGTGCCAGCAGCTTGGGAGGAGGAGGGCAGCATTTT. The rearrangement links TRBV5-6 to TRBJ1-5; D remains ambiguous. This CDR3 contains 12 residues. Germline V gene sequence: CDR1 SGHDT, CDR2 YYEEEE. V lost 0 bases and J lost 13, with 11 bases in between.

The gene calls are TRBV7-8 and TRBJ2-7; 7 nucleotides match TRBD1. CDR3 length equals 14 residues. Losses at the gene ends were 3 bases for V and 3 bases for J; bases not matched to a gene: 5. The V gene's germline CDR1 is SGHVS and CDR2 FQNEAQ. The CDR3 sequence: CASSLPGQNYEQYF. CDR3 bases: TGTGCCAGCAGCTTGCCGGGACAGAACTACGAGCAGTACTTC.

The J gene is TRBJ1-1, the V gene TRBV7-9; D not resolved. Germline CDR1 is SEHNR and CDR2 is FQNEAQ (reference sequence). Trimming took off 11 bases at V and 4 bases at J, with 11 bases between the two ends. This CDR3 region has 11 residues. CDR3: CAAGPVTEAFF. CDR3 DNA: TGTGCCGCCGGTCCGGTCACTGAAGCTTTCTTT.

The rearrangement uses TRBV27 and TRBJ2-7; D possibly corresponds to TRBD1 (5 bases). Trimming pared 3 bases from V and 5 bases from J, leaving 17 bases between. This CDR3 has 15 amino acids. CDR1 is MNHEY and CDR2 is SMNVEV in the germline V gene (reference sequence). The CDR3 DNA reads TGTGCCAGCAGTTTGATGCAGGGTGCTATGGACGAGCAGTACTTC. Its protein product is CASSLMQGAMDEQYF.

The gene calls are TRBV29-1 and TRBJ1-1, with D possibly being TRBD1 (6 bases). V was shortened by 4 bases and J by 5 bases, with 23 bases between the two germline ends. CDR1 and CDR2 (germline): SQVTM, ANQGSEA. The CDR3 has 16 residues. CDR3 loop: CSVVLEGRGPGTEAFF. The CDR3 coding sequence is TGCAGCGTTGTTTTGGAGGGCAGGGGCCCAGGTACTGAAGCTTTCTTT.